This T cell receptor (beta chain) comes out of a study of CD8+CD57+ T cells in acquired aplastic anemia. CDR3 size: 13 residues. Germline CDR1 LGHNT, CDR2 FRNRAP. V was shortened by 7 bases and J by 4 bases, with 8 bases between the two germline ends. Previously, flow cytometry had revealed CD8+CD57+ cell expansion in the patients chosen for sequencing. Among the patients, none had received any therapy at the time of blood sampling. This clonotype appeared many times. The study profiled TCR beta VDJ and CDR3 using genomic DNA as template. A single record per CDR3 protein comes from TCRdb applying MiXCR to the reads. The table shows 200,000 to 250,000 distinct CDR3 sequences, with approximately 45% occurring only once.

Source material: sorted CD4+, CD8+, or CD8+CD57+ T cells (not recorded which) from PBMCs. The chain is built from TRBV12-5 and TRBJ1-6, with D perhaps TRBD1 (6 bases). The TCR was taken from a human donor with aplastic anemia. The CDR3 nucleotides read TGTGCTAGTGCCCAGGGGTATAATTCACCCCTCCACTTT. It is translated as CASAQGYNSPLHF.